This T cell receptor beta chain was sequenced during a study of T cell repertoires in cytomegalovirus infection. Whole-study context: In public TCR beta signatures, there were indications of both CMV infection and matching HLA type.

CDR3 size: 15 residues. Trimming pared 5 bases from V and 0 bases from J, leaving 14 bases between. Germline values: CDR1 SEHNR, CDR2 FQNEAQ (reference sequence). Study-wide results and limits: Within the response measured ex vivo, HLA-C-restricted CMV-specific TCR beta clonotypes were dominant. Summed public TCR beta family frequency identified CMV carriers bearing the relevant HLA.

TCRdb ran MiXCR on the reads and lists one entry per CDR3 protein. The sample consists of roughly 600,000 distinct CDR3 sequences, 24% of them appearing once. This clonotype appeared many times. Its cognate antigen is unknown. The chain is built from TRBV7-9 and TRBJ2-7; D may be TRBD2 (7 bases). What was sequenced was CD8+ T cells from PBMCs. The clonotype was recovered from a human donor in good health (CMV status not recorded). Some clones in this sample may be carry-over from other donors' samples. The CDR3 sequence is CASSLFRGASYEQYF. CDR3 nucleotides: TGTGCCAGCAGCCTTTTCCGGGGGGCCTCCTACGAGCAGTACTTC. Drawing the rest from reference TRBV7-9 and TRBJ2-7, the complete variable domain is DTGVSQNPRHKITKRGQNVTFRCDPISEHNRLYWYRQTLGQGPEFLTYFQNEAQLEKSRLLSDRFSAERPKGSFSTLEIQRTEQGDSAMYLCASSLFRGASYEQYFGPGTRLTVT.